The rows below give T cell receptor beta chains drawn from one sample of a study of T cells in Graves' hyperthyroidism and ophthalmopathy. TCRdb ran MiXCR on the multiplex PCR reads and lists one entry per CDR3 protein. The sample gives about 290,000 distinct CDR3 sequences, roughly 15% of which show up once; roughly 33% is in the top ten. Sequenced: blood. The receptors derive from a young man with Graves' hyperthyroidism. Each CDR3 is given with its conserved first and last residue. D genes are given only for firm matches.

D	J	V	CDR3
.	TRBJ2-6	TRBV13	CASSLWGTGANVLTF
.	TRBJ2-7	TRBV7-6	CASSLLEYGASYEQYF
TRBD2	TRBJ2-1	TRBV7-2	CASSPRTSGGYLRNEQFF
.	TRBJ1-2	TRBV9	CASSVGGTSYGYTF
.	TRBJ2-7	TRBV5-8	CASSRLPEYEQYF
TRBD2	TRBJ2-7	TRBV7-9	CASSLKRETREQYF
.	TRBJ2-3	TRBV2	CASTVGQGLTDTQYF
.	TRBJ2-3	TRBV7-2	CASSLGIGPDTQYF
.	TRBJ2-6	TRBV20-1	CSARDGSSGANVLTF
.	TRBJ1-3	TRBV5-1	CASSLDRGPGNTIYF
.	TRBJ2-1	TRBV12-3/TRBV12-4	CASTVPTRGSYNEQFF
.	TRBJ2-1	TRBV7-3	CASSSHGSNEQFF
.	TRBJ1-5	TRBV12-3/TRBV12-4	CASSPGWAQHF
TRBD1	TRBJ1-1	TRBV28	CASSLTPGQGEAFF
.	TRBJ2-7	TRBV3-1	CASRTQGYSYEQYF
TRBD1	TRBJ2-1	TRBV27	CASSLLGQGRYEQFF
TRBD2	TRBJ2-1	TRBV19	CASRLAGQIKQFF
.	TRBJ1-1	TRBV2	CASSPDSLEAFF
.	TRBJ1-1	TRBV2	CASTGPWGTEAFF
TRBD2	TRBJ2-7	TRBV4-1	CASSQGGLAGVAYEQYF
TRBD2	TRBJ2-1	TRBV28	CAIHGGADNEQFF
TRBD1	TRBJ2-7	TRBV5-4	CASNKGQGFEQYF
TRBD2	TRBJ2-1	TRBV25-1	CASSDTTSGSYNEQFF
.	TRBJ2-7	TRBV18	CASSTTGSSSYEQYF
TRBD2	TRBJ2-7	TRBV5-1	CASSPGLASEQYF
TRBD1	TRBJ1-1	TRBV5-1	CASRGTAQMNTEAFF
TRBD2	TRBJ2-7	TRBV11-2	CASSLAGLAGGYEQYF
.	TRBJ1-5	TRBV20-1	CSASLPNSNQPQHF
.	TRBJ2-7	TRBV7-9	CASSPVGVMVNEQYF
.	TRBJ1-1	TRBV10-3	CASSLGPNTEALF
.	TRBJ1-1	TRBV7-9	CASGFYFRGGDTGAFF
TRBD1	TRBJ2-2	TRBV7-3	CASSRDSNTGELFF
.	TRBJ2-5	TRBV7-9	CASSLIAETQYF